Included here is one TCR beta chain sequence, with context. TCRdb fed the RT-PCR reads into MiXCR, producing one record per CDR3 protein. The table includes about 610,000 distinct CDR3 sequences, approximately 14% detected once. These data come from a study of response to subunit inactivated influenza vaccine. The V gene end was trimmed by 3 bases and the J gene end by 5 bases; junction bases not matched to a gene: 2. Germline lookup yields CDR1 DFQATT and CDR2 SNEGSKA (reference sequence). The CDR3 length is 12 residues. The starting material was PBMCs from blood, obtained 11 to 12 days after vaccination. The chain employs TRBV20-1 and TRBJ2-3, with 7 positions matching TRBD1. The sequence came from a man in his fifties or sixties who received an inactivated influenza vaccine. The CDR3, as DNA: TGCAGTGCTAGCCACAGGGGAGATACGCAGTATTTT. This codes for CSASHRGDTQYF.